The clone carrying this TCR beta chain has a count of ten or more. This sample was taken from a study of naive and memory T cell subsets. Losses at the gene ends were 6 bases for V and 7 bases for J; bases not matched to a gene: 10. This CDR3 is 14 amino acids long. Germline V CDR1 and CDR2: SQVTM, ANQGSEA. An equimolar mix of two oligonucleotides served as the beta constant-region primer for TRBC1 and TRBC2. TCRdb processed the UMI-ligation and nested PCR reads anew with MiXCR; each CDR3 protein has one entry. The sample lists under 100,000 distinct CDR3 sequences, about 6.5% seen once, with around 1.6% in the top ten. Sequential positive selection took CD4 T cells first, then CD8 T cells.

The chain combines TRBV29-1 with TRBJ1-5; 9 nucleotides line up with TRBD1. Material: central memory CD4+ T cells from blood. This TCR came from a human donor in good health. As DNA, the CDR3 is TGCAGCGTCGTACAGGGGGCAGAAGGGCAGCCCCAGCATTTT. The encoded protein is CSVVQGAEGQPQHF.